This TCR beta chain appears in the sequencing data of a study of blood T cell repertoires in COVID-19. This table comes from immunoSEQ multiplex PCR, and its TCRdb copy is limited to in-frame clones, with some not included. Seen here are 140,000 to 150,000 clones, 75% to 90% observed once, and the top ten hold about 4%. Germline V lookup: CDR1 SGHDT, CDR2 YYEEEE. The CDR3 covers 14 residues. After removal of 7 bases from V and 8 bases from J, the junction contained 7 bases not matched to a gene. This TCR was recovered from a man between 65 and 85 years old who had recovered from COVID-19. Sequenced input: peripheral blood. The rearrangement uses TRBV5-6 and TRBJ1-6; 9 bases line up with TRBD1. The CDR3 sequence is CASGGDRVDSPLHF. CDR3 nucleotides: TGTGCCAGCGGGGGGGACAGGGTGGATTCACCCCTCCACTTT.